Listed below are T cell receptor beta chains from one sample, sequenced in a study of blood T cell repertoires in COVID-19. The method was immunoSEQ multiplex PCR; TCRdb's version includes in-frame clones alone and lacks a portion of them. The sample includes roughly 18,000 clones, roughly 85% seen only once; the top ten take about two thirds. The sequenced sample was peripheral blood. Receptors originate from a man older than 75 with acute or convalescent COVID-19. The CDR3 runs from the conserved cysteine through the conserved F or W. D genes are given only for firm matches. Size is omitted from some rows. Given values are once, few, many or a class for expanded clones.

J gene: TRBJ1-2; clone size: -; D gene: TRBD1; V gene: TRBV4-3; CDR3 DNA: TGCGCCAGCAGCCAAGCCCAGGGGGATGGCTACACCTTC; CDR3 protein: CASSQAQGDGYTF
J gene: TRBJ2-3; clone size: -; D gene: -; V gene: TRBV7-3; CDR3 DNA: TGTGCCAGCAGCTTAAGGTTAGGGGCGGCAGATACGCAGTATTTT; CDR3 protein: CASSLRLGAADTQYF
J gene: TRBJ1-1; clone size: -; D gene: -; V gene: TRBV27; CDR3 DNA: TGTGCCAGCAGTTTATGGGGGGGGAGGGAAGCTTTCTTT; CDR3 protein: CASSLWGGREAFF
J gene: TRBJ2-7; clone size: -; D gene: -; V gene: TRBV5-1; CDR3 DNA: TGCGCCAGCAGCTTACGGGACAACTCCTACGAGCAGTACTTC; CDR3 protein: CASSLRDNSYEQYF
J gene: TRBJ2-1; clone size: -; D gene: TRBD2; V gene: TRBV4-2; CDR3 DNA: TGTGCCAGCAGCCAAGATCCAGCGGGGGGGCTCTACAATGAGCAGTTCTTC; CDR3 protein: CASSQDPAGGLYNEQFF
J gene: TRBJ1-2; clone size: -; D gene: TRBD1; V gene: TRBV7-3; CDR3 DNA: TGTGCCAGCAGTTCCACAGGGGCAGCTTCTGGCTACACCTTC; CDR3 protein: CASSSTGAASGYTF
J gene: TRBJ2-1; clone size: -; D gene: TRBD1; V gene: TRBV6-5; CDR3 DNA: TGTGCCAGCAGTTACACAGGGGTAAGCAATGAGCAGTTCTTC; CDR3 protein: CASSYTGVSNEQFF
J gene: TRBJ1-3; clone size: few; D gene: -; V gene: TRBV2; CDR3 DNA: TGTGCCAGCAGCCCCCCAGGTGGTGGAAACACCATATATTTT; CDR3 protein: CASSPPGGGNTIYF
J gene: TRBJ1-5; clone size: -; D gene: TRBD1; V gene: TRBV6-6; CDR3 DNA: TGTGCCACAGTGAGCGACAGGGTCGATCAGCCCCAGCATTTT; CDR3 protein: CATVSDRVDQPQHF
J gene: TRBJ2-5; clone size: -; D gene: TRBD2; V gene: TRBV30; CDR3 DNA: TGTGCCTGGAGCGGGGGGAATTCAAAACTGTCCCCCCACTACTTC; CDR3 protein: CAWSGGNSKLSPHYF
J gene: TRBJ2-1; clone size: -; D gene: TRBD2; V gene: TRBV30; CDR3 DNA: TGTGCCTGGAGTTCGAGCGGGGCGCCAGGGAGGAAGCAGTTCTTC; CDR3 protein: CAWSSSGAPGRKQFF
J gene: TRBJ2-2; clone size: -; D gene: -; V gene: TRBV20-1; CDR3 DNA: TGCAGTGCTAGTCCCTCTCGGGGAGCCCCCGGGGAGCTGTTTTTT; CDR3 protein: CSASPSRGAPGELFF
J gene: TRBJ2-1; clone size: -; D gene: -; V gene: TRBV24-1; CDR3 DNA: TGTGCCACCAGCGCCGGGACTCTCTCCTACAATGAGCAGTTCTTC; CDR3 protein: CATSAGTLSYNEQFF
J gene: TRBJ1-4; clone size: -; D gene: -; V gene: TRBV10-3; CDR3 DNA: TGTGCCATCAAGGGGCAGGAGAATGAAAAACTGTTTTTT; CDR3 protein: CAIKGQENEKLFF
J gene: TRBJ1-1; clone size: -; D gene: -; V gene: TRBV7-2; CDR3 DNA: TGTGCCAGCAGCTCCCGACAGACCCTCGGCACTGAAGCTTTCTTT; CDR3 protein: CASSSRQTLGTEAFF
J gene: TRBJ2-2; clone size: -; D gene: -; V gene: TRBV7-9; CDR3 DNA: TGTGCCAGCAGCTTAGCGGGACTTGGCACCGGGGAGCTGTTTTTT; CDR3 protein: CASSLAGLGTGELFF
J gene: TRBJ2-1; clone size: -; D gene: TRBD2; V gene: TRBV28; CDR3 DNA: TGTGCCACGACTAGCGGGGGGGAAAAAAGCTCCTACAATGAGCAGTTCTTC; CDR3 protein: CATTSGGEKSSYNEQFF
J gene: TRBJ1-2; clone size: -; D gene: -; V gene: TRBV6-2/TRBV6-3; CDR3 DNA: TGTGCCAGCAGTTACCTGGGTAGGAGGCGGAACTATGGCTACACCTTC; CDR3 protein: CASSYLGRRRNYGYTF
J gene: TRBJ2-1; clone size: few; D gene: TRBD2; V gene: TRBV19; CDR3 DNA: TGTGCCAGTAGTCGGACTAGGAATGGCTACAATGAGCAGTTCTTC; CDR3 protein: CASSRTRNGYNEQFF
J gene: TRBJ2-2; clone size: -; D gene: -; V gene: TRBV7-6; CDR3 DNA: TGTGCCAGCAGCTTATCAGCAGGGGACAACACCGGGGAGCTGTTTTTT; CDR3 protein: CASSLSAGDNTGELFF
J gene: TRBJ2-4; clone size: -; D gene: TRBD2; V gene: TRBV6-2/TRBV6-3; CDR3 DNA: TGTGCCAGCAGTTACGAGTTCGTCCCGGGAGGAAACATTCAGTACTTC; CDR3 protein: CASSYEFVPGGNIQYF
J gene: TRBJ2-1; clone size: -; D gene: TRBD2; V gene: TRBV9; CDR3 DNA: TGTGCCAGCAGCGTAGAAGCGCGGGGGTCCAATGAGCAGTTCTTC; CDR3 protein: CASSVEARGSNEQFF
J gene: TRBJ1-2; clone size: once; D gene: TRBD1; V gene: TRBV19; CDR3 DNA: TGTGCCAGTAGTCTCTCGACAGGGTTGACGTATGGCTACACCTTC; CDR3 protein: CASSLSTGLTYGYTF
J gene: TRBJ1-6; clone size: -; D gene: TRBD1; V gene: TRBV6-5; CDR3 DNA: TGTGCCAGCGCCCGCAACAGGGGACCTTCACCCCTCCACTTT; CDR3 protein: CASARNRGPSPLHF